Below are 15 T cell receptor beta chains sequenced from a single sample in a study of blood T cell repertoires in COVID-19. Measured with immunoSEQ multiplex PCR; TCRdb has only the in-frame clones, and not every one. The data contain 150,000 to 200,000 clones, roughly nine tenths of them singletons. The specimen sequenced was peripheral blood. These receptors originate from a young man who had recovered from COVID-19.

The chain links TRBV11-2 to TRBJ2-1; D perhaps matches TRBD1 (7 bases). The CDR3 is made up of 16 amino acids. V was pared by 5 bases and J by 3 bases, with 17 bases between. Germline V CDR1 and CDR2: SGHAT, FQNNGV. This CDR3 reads CASSPYAGTDYNEQFF. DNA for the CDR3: TGTGCCAGCAGCCCGTATGCGGGGACAGACTACAATGAGCAGTTCTTC.

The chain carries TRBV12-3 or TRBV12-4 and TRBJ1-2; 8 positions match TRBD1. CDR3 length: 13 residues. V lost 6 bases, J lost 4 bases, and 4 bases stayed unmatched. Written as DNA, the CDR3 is TGTGCCAGCAGCCTCAGGGGGCTCTATGGCTACACCTTC. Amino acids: CASSLRGLYGYTF.

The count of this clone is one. The CDR3 DNA reads as TGTGCCAGCAGCGTAGCTTGGCAGGTTAATTCACCCCTCCACTTT. This encodes CASSVAWQVNSPLHF. This rearrangement joins TRBV9 to TRBJ1-6; D uncertain. In germline, CDR1 is SGDLS, CDR2 YYNGEE. Trimming took off 0 bases at V and 6 bases at J, with 10 bases between the two ends. The CDR3 spans 15 residues.

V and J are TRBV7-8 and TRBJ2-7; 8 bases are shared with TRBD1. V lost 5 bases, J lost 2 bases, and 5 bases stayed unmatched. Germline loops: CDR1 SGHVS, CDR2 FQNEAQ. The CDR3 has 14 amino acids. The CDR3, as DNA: TGTGCCAGCAGCCACGGGACAGGAGCCTACGAGCAGTACTTC. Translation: CASSHGTGAYEQYF. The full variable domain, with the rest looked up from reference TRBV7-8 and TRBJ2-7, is GAGVSQSPRYKVAKRGQDVALRCDPISGHVSLFWYQQALGQGPEFLTYFQNEAQLDKSGLPSDRFFAERPEGSVSTLKIQRTQQEDSAVYLCASSHGTGAYEQYFGPGTRLTVT.

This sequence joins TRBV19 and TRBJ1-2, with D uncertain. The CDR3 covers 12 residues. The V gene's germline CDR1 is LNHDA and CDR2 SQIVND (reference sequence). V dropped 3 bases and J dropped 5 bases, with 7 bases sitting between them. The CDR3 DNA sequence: TGTGCCAGTAGTATGACTGAATATGGCTACACCTTC. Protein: CASSMTEYGYTF.

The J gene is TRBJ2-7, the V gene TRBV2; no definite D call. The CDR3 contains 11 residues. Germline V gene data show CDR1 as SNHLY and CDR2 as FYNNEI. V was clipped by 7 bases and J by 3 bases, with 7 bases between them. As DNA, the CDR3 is TGTGCCAGCACTGCGGACTACGAGCAGTACTTC. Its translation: CASTADYEQYF.

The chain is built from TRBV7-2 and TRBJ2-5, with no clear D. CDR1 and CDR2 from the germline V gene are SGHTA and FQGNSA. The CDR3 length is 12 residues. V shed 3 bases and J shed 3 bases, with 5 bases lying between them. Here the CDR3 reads CASSFFEETQYF. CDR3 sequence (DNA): TGTGCCAGCAGCTTCTTCGAAGAGACCCAGTACTTC.

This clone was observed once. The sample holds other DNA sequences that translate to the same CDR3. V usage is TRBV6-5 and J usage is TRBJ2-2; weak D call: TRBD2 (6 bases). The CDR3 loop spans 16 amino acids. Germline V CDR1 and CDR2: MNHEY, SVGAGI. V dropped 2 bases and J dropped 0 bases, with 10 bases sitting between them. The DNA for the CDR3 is TGTGCCAGCAGTTACAGTCTAGCGACGAACACCGGGGAGCTGTTTTTT. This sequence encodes CASSYSLATNTGELFF.

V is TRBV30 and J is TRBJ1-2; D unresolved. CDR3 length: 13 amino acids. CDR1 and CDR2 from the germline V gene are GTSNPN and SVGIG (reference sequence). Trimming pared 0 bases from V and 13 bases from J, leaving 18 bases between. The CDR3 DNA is TGTGCCTGGAGTGTACGGGTGACGGCGGCTCCCACCTTC. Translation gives CAWSVRVTAAPTF. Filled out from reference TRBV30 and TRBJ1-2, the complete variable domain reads SQTIHQWPATLVQPVGSPLSLECTVEGTSNPNLYWYRQAAGRGLQLLFYSVGIGQISSEVPQNLSASRPQDRQFILSSKKLLLSDSGFYLCAWSVRVTAAPTFGSGTRLTVV.

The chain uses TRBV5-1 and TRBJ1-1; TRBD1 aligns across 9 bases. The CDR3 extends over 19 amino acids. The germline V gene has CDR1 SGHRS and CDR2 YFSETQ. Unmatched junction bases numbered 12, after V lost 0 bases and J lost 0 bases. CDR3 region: CASSLAGLRDRDMNTEAFF. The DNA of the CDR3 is TGCGCCAGCAGCTTGGCAGGACTTAGGGACAGGGATATGAACACTGAAGCTTTCTTT. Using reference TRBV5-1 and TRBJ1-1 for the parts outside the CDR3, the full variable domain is KAGVTQTPRYLIKTRGQQVTLSCSPISGHRSVSWYQQTPGQGLQFLFEYFSETQRNKGNFPGRFSGRQFSNSRSEMNVSTLELGDSALYLCASSLAGLRDRDMNTEAFFGQGTRLTVV.

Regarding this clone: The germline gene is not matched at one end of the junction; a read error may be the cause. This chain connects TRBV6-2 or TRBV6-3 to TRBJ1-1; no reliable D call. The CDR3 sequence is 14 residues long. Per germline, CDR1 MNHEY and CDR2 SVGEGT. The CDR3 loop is CATSSGRPNTEAFF. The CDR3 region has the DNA TGTGCCACCAGTTCAGGCAGGCCGAACACTGAAGCTTTCTTT.

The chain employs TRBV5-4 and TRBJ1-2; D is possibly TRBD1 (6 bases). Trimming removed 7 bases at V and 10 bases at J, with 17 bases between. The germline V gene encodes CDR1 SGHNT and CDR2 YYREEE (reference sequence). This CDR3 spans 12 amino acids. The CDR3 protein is CASRSRQGNYTF. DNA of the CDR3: TGTGCCAGCCGTTCGCGTCAGGGGAACTACACCTTC.

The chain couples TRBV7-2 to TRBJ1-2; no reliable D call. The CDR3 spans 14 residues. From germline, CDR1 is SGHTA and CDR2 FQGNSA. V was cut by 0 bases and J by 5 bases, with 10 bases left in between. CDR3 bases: TGTGCCAGCAGCTTAGCTCCTGGCGGGTATGGCTACACCTTC. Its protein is CASSLAPGGYGYTF.

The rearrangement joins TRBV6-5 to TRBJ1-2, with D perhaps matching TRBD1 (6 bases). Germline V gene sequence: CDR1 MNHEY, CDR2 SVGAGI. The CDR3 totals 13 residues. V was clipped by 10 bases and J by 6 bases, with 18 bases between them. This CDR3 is CATIRGAQDGYTF. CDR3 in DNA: TGTGCCACCATCCGGGGGGCGCAGGATGGCTACACCTTC.

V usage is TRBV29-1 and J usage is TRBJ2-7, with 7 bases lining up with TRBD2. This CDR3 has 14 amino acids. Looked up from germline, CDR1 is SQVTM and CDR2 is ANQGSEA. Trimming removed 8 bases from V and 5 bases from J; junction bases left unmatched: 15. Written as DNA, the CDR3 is TGCAGCTACGGGACTAAAGGAGGGTTCCACGAGCAGTACTTC. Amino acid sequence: CSYGTKGGFHEQYF.